Presented here are 25 T cell receptor beta chains from one specimen sequenced in a study of a mutant IDH1 vaccine in newly diagnosed glioma. Only in-frame clones appear in the TCRdb table, and some are missing; sequencing was by immunoSEQ multiplex PCR. Found here are tens of thousands of clones, about three quarters of them singletons; the top ten hold 12%. Their cognate antigens are unknown. Documented time point: week 35, safety follow-up. Vaccine doses each comprised 300 ug of mutant IDH1 20-mer peptide, with topical imiquimod. The sample consisted of PBMCs, taken from a glioma patient whose treatment included an IDH1 peptide vaccine. The source of these receptors is a man between 40 and 49 years old with glioma.

This rearrangement joins TRBV5-1 to TRBJ2-5; tentative D call: TRBD2 (6 bases). The V end lost 2 bases, the J end lost 0 bases, and 14 bases lay between the germline ends. The CDR3 is 16 residues long. Germline V CDR1 and CDR2: SGHRS, YFSETQ. The chain's CDR3 is CASSLGGRGDQETQYF. As DNA, the CDR3 is TGCGCCAGCAGCTTAGGAGGGCGTGGGGACCAAGAGACCCAGTACTTC.

Only one count was recorded for this clone. J is TRBJ2-3 and V is TRBV7-9, with D possibly matching TRBD2 (5 bases). The CDR3 contains 14 residues. Deletions cut 8 bases from V and 7 bases from J, with 19 bases between. CDR1 and CDR2 (germline): SEHNR, FQNEAQ (reference sequence). CDR3: CASQPEEGTHTQYF. In nucleotides, the CDR3 is TGTGCCAGCCAGCCGGAGGAAGGTACCCATACGCAGTATTTT.

This chain connects TRBV5-1 to TRBJ1-6, with 8 bases lining up with TRBD1. With 2 bases clipped from V and 2 bases from J, the junction kept 3 bases outside the gene matches. Germline lookup yields CDR1 SGHRS and CDR2 YFSETQ. This CDR3 is built from 16 residues. The CDR3 reads CASSFRDRTYNSPLHF. The CDR3 DNA follows: TGCGCCAGCAGCTTCCGGGACAGGACCTATAATTCACCCCTCCACTTT.

V gene TRBV7-2 combines with J gene TRBJ2-5, with 7 bases aligning to TRBD2. This CDR3 has 15 amino acids. The ends lost 0 bases at V and 4 bases at J; junction bases unmatched: 5. Germline values: CDR1 SGHTA, CDR2 FQGNSA. Written as DNA, the CDR3 is TGTGCCAGCAGCTTAGCCCTTGGCGGGAGAGAGACCCAGTACTTC. Protein: CASSLALGGRETQYF.

This chain links TRBV7-8 with TRBJ1-5; maybe TRBD1 (6 bases). Trimming removed 5 bases at V and 6 bases at J, with 23 bases between. The CDR3 contains 17 residues. Per germline, CDR1 SGHVS and CDR2 FQNEAQ. CDR3 sequence (DNA): TGTGCCAGCAGCGACTTAAAATACGACAGGAACCGTCAGCCCCAGCATTTT. Its translation: CASSDLKYDRNRQPQHF. Filled out from reference TRBV7-8 and TRBJ1-5, the complete variable domain reads GAGVSQSPRYKVAKRGQDVALRCDPISGHVSLFWYQQALGQGPEFLTYFQNEAQLDKSGLPSDRFFAERPEGSVSTLKIQRTQQEDSAVYLCASSDLKYDRNRQPQHFGDGTRLSIL.

The V gene is TRBV9, the J gene TRBJ2-1; D not certain. Germline assignment: CDR1 SGDLS and CDR2 YYNGEE. Deletions cut 3 bases from V and 6 bases from J, with 1 base between. The CDR3 length is 10 residues. CDR3 in DNA: TGTGCCAGCAGCGGCAATGAGCAGTTCTTC. Encoded protein: CASSGNEQFF.

This clone was seen a few times. This chain uses TRBV4-2 with TRBJ1-5; D is undetermined. This CDR3 spans 13 amino acids. V lost 0 bases and J lost 7, with 7 bases in between. CDR1 and CDR2 (germline): LGHNA, YNFKEQ. CDR3 nucleotides: TGTGCCAGCAGCCAAGATCGTATCCAGCCCCAGCATTTT. Translation: CASSQDRIQPQHF.

CDR3 region: CASSPPRLAEVNEQFF. The DNA for the CDR3 is TGTGCCAGCAGTCCTCCTCGACTAGCGGAAGTTAATGAGCAGTTCTTC. The chain carries TRBV27 and TRBJ2-1; 9 bases match TRBD2. With 5 bases clipped from V and 7 bases from J, the junction kept 12 bases outside the gene matches. The length of the CDR3 is 16 residues. Germline-derived CDR1 and CDR2 are MNHEY and SMNVEV (reference sequence).

This rearrangement joins TRBV4-3 to TRBJ1-3; unclear D gene. The V gene's germline CDR1 is LGHNA and CDR2 YSLEER. V lost 3 bases and J lost 4, with 13 bases in between. CDR3 size: 15 residues. The CDR3 loop is CASSQQATVGNTIYF. DNA of the CDR3: TGCGCCAGCAGCCAGCAAGCGACGGTGGGAAACACCATATATTTT.

This clone was seen more than once but under ten times. This chain links TRBV29-1 with TRBJ2-1; 7 nucleotides line up with TRBD2. In germline, CDR1 is SQVTM, CDR2 ANQGSEA. Trimming cost V 4 bases and J 1 base; bases outside gene matches: 4. This CDR3 contains 14 residues. Here the CDR3 reads CSVVGGRSYNEQFF. The CDR3 nucleotides read TGCAGCGTTGTGGGCGGGAGATCCTACAATGAGCAGTTCTTC.

The V call is TRBV6-6, the J call TRBJ1-2, with D tentatively TRBD1 (5 bases). From germline, CDR1 is MNHNY and CDR2 SVGAGI (reference sequence). V gave up 0 bases and J gave up 0 bases, with 8 bases separating them. The CDR3 loop spans 15 amino acids. The CDR3 reads CASSYSGTPNYGYTF. The CDR3 DNA reads as TGTGCCAGCAGTTACTCAGGGACCCCTAACTATGGCTACACCTTC.

The genes are TRBV27 and TRBJ2-2, with 13 bases aligning to TRBD2. The CDR3 runs to 19 residues. Per germline, CDR1 MNHEY and CDR2 SMNVEV (reference sequence). V was clipped by 5 bases and J by 2 bases; unmatched bases: 11. In nucleotides, the CDR3 is TGTGCCAGCAGTGTAAGGCCGCCGGGACTAGCGGGAAACACCGGGGAGCTGTTTTTT. The encoded protein is CASSVRPPGLAGNTGELFF.

The chain links TRBV7-9 to TRBJ2-1, with 16 bases lining up with TRBD2. The J segment lost 1 base and the V segment lost 5 bases, leaving 8 bases of the junction unmatched. In germline, CDR1 is SEHNR, CDR2 FQNEAQ (reference sequence). This CDR3 has 19 residues. CDR3: CASSGGLAGGLWSYNEQFF. In DNA, the CDR3 is TGTGCCAGCAGCGGGGGACTAGCGGGAGGGTTATGGTCCTACAATGAGCAGTTCTTC.

The chain employs TRBV6-6 and TRBJ2-1; D possibly corresponds to TRBD1 (5 bases). V lost 10 bases and J 9 bases, leaving 10 bases between the germline ends. CDR1 is MNHNY, CDR2 SVGAGI, per germline (reference sequence). This CDR3 comprises 10 residues. The CDR3: CATGPSEQFF. DNA for the CDR3: TGTGCCACAGGGCCTAGTGAGCAGTTCTTC.

V usage is TRBV19 and J usage is TRBJ1-1; D call uncertain. The germline gives CDR1 LNHDA, CDR2 SQIVND (reference sequence). The CDR3 loop spans 15 amino acids. V lost 2 bases and J lost 0, with 10 bases in between. The CDR3 sequence is CASSINYYLNTEAFF. The CDR3 DNA reads TGTGCCAGTAGTATAAACTACTACCTGAACACTGAAGCTTTCTTT.

The V call is TRBV7-9, the J call TRBJ2-5; 7 bases are shared with TRBD2. The CDR3 is 16 residues long. CDR1 and CDR2 (germline): SEHNR, FQNEAQ (reference sequence). Trimming took 5 bases from V and 1 from J; bases not matched to a gene: 10. The DNA of the CDR3 is TGTGCCAGCAGCCCTGGGATAGCGGGTATCCAAGAGACCCAGTACTTC. Its protein is CASSPGIAGIQETQYF.

J is TRBJ2-5 and V is TRBV5-1, with 8 bases that match TRBD2. V was pared by 4 bases and J by 4 bases, with 6 bases of the junction left unmatched. Germline V gene lookup returns CDR1 SGHRS and CDR2 YFSETQ. The length of the CDR3 is 14 residues. The CDR3, as DNA: TGCGCCAGCAGCCCGGGGGGGCGCACAGAGACCCAGTACTTC. It codes for CASSPGGRTETQYF.

CDR3 nucleotide sequence: TGTGCCAGTAGTCCAACCGGACAGGGAAGAAATCAGCCCCAGCATTTT. Its protein product is CASSPTGQGRNQPQHF. The chain has TRBV19 and TRBJ1-5, with 8 bases lining up with TRBD1. Germline V gives CDR1 LNHDA, CDR2 SQIVND (reference sequence). V was pared by 5 bases and J by 4 bases, with 10 bases of the junction left unmatched. This CDR3 has 16 amino acids.

This chain joins TRBV6-6 and TRBJ1-4, with a possible D match to TRBD1 (6 bases). Germline V gene lookup returns CDR1 MNHNY and CDR2 SVGAGI (reference sequence). This CDR3 is 16 amino acids long. V lost 6 bases and J lost 0, with 14 bases in between. The CDR3 is CASRPPRGATNEKLFF. CDR3 DNA sequence: TGTGCCAGCAGACCCCCAAGGGGGGCAACTAATGAAAAACTGTTTTTT.

The gene calls are TRBV7-9 and TRBJ2-1; D is possibly TRBD1 (5 bases). Trimming took 1 base from V and 0 from J, leaving 13 bases between them. The CDR3 has 17 amino acids. Germline V CDR1 and CDR2: SEHNR, FQNEAQ (reference sequence). This CDR3 reads CASSLVSGSSSYNEQFF. The CDR3 DNA sequence: TGTGCCAGCAGCTTAGTTTCAGGGTCTAGCTCCTACAATGAGCAGTTCTTC.

The chain joins TRBV2 to TRBJ1-2; D gene unclear. This CDR3 comprises 15 residues. CDR1 SNHLY and CDR2 FYNNEI come from the germline V gene. Trimming shortened V by 7 bases and J by 4 bases, and 19 bases separated the two germline ends. CDR3 sequence reads: CASNGQPGDIYGYTF. DNA of the CDR3: TGTGCCAGCAACGGGCAGCCGGGCGATATCTATGGCTACACCTTC.

The chain uses TRBV28 and TRBJ2-5; 9 bases are a match to TRBD1. From germline, CDR1 is MDHEN and CDR2 SYDVKM. The J segment lost 3 bases and the V segment lost 6 bases, leaving 2 bases of the junction unmatched. This CDR3 region has 13 residues. CDR3 nucleotide sequence: TGTGCCAGCAGCCGGACAGGGGAAGAGACCCAGTACTTC. Translation gives CASSRTGEETQYF.

This clone occurred a few times. The chain carries TRBV9 and TRBJ1-3, with D unresolved. The CDR3 is 15 residues long. Germline lookup yields CDR1 SGDLS and CDR2 YYNGEE. Trimming removed 4 bases at V and 0 bases at J, with 11 bases between. The CDR3 here is CASSPLQLSGNTIYF. The DNA for the CDR3 is TGTGCCAGCAGCCCCTTGCAACTCTCTGGAAACACCATATATTTT.

V gene TRBV7-9 combines with J gene TRBJ2-2; D gene uncertain. The CDR3 spans 14 residues. The V end lost 1 base, the J end lost 0 bases, and 3 bases lay between the germline ends. Germline CDR1 SEHNR, CDR2 FQNEAQ (reference sequence). CDR3 nucleotide sequence: TGTGCCAGCAGCTTAGACGCGAACACCGGGGAGCTGTTTTTT. Encoded protein: CASSLDANTGELFF.

V is TRBV6-1 and J is TRBJ2-1, with 9 nucleotides matching TRBD1. The CDR3 covers 15 residues. The germline gives CDR1 MNHNS, CDR2 SASEGT. Unmatched junction bases numbered 10, after V lost 6 bases and J lost 7 bases. The CDR3 nucleotides read TGTGCCAGCAGCAAACGGGACAGGGAGGGAAATGAGCAGTTCTTC. Protein: CASSKRDREGNEQFF.